The entry that follows covers one T cell receptor (beta chain) sequence. These data belong to a study of blood T cell repertoires in COVID-19. Whole-study context: Some COVID-19 samples were acute and others convalescent; all came from the United States, Italy and Spain.

V was cut by 8 bases and J by 1 base, with 23 bases left in between. This CDR3 spans 17 amino acids. Germline CDR1 is LNHDA and CDR2 is SQIVND (reference sequence). In the original analysis: Estimation of nucleated cell counts was performed using reference gene primer amplification. Only in-frame clones appear in the TCRdb table, and some are missing; sequencing was by immunoSEQ multiplex PCR. That table supplies the V and J calls and clone size; D and trimming were determined from the DNA. This table has under 150,000 clones, approximately 83% appearing once. The V call is TRBV19, the J call TRBJ2-5, with a possible D match to TRBD2 (7 bases). Input material: peripheral blood. The TCR sequence derives from a woman aged 55-70 years with COVID-19, enrolled during active disease. The CDR3 protein is CASSSGGGGIIQETQYF. The CDR3 bases are TGTGCCAGTTCCTCCGGGGGCGGGGGCATTATCCAAGAGACCCAGTACTTC. The full variable domain, rest sourced from reference TRBV19 and TRBJ2-5, is DGGITQSPKYLFRKEGQNVTLSCEQNLNHDAMYWYRQDPGQGLRLIYYSQIVNDFQKGDIAEGYSVSREKKESFPLTVTSAQKNPTAFYLCASSSGGGGIIQETQYFGPGTRLLVL.